The clone carrying this T cell receptor (beta chain) was counted ten times or more. Its antigen is undetermined. V was trimmed by 4 bases and J by 4 bases, leaving 7 bases between them. The CDR3 length is 12 residues. This sample is part of a study of CD8 T cells in ankylosing spondylitis. Whole-study findings and limits: Typical of ankylosing spondylitis blood, it appeared, was a TCR beta motif of fewer than ten highly homologous variants.

Using quantitative 5'-RACE with molecular barcodes, the authors made TCR beta libraries. TCRdb passed the 5' RACE reads through MiXCR, listing each CDR3 protein once. The table includes 200,000 to 300,000 distinct CDR3 sequences, approximately 10% detected once. This TCR was recovered from a male donor with ankylosing spondylitis or in good health (not recorded which). Input material: blood, either unsorted or a sorted T cell fraction (not recorded which). The rearrangement uses TRBV12-3 or TRBV12-4 and TRBJ2-5, with D perhaps given as TRBD1 or TRBD2 (5 bases each). CDR3 loop: CASSWDGETQYF. The CDR3, as DNA: TGTGCCAGCAGTTGGGACGGAGAGACCCAGTACTTC.